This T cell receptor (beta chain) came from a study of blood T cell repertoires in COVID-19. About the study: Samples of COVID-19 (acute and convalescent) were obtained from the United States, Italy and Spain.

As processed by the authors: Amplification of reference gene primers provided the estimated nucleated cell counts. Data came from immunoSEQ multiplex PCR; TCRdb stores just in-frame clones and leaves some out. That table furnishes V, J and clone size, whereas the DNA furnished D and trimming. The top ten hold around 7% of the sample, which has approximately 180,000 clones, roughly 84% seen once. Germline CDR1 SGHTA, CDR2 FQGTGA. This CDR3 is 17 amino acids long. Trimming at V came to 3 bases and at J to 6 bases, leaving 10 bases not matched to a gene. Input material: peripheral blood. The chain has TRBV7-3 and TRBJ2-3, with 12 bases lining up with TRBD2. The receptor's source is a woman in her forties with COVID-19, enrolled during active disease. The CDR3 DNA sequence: TGTGCCAGCAGCTTGCCGGGACTAGCGGGCCGAGGGGATACGCAGTATTTT. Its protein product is CASSLPGLAGRGDTQYF.